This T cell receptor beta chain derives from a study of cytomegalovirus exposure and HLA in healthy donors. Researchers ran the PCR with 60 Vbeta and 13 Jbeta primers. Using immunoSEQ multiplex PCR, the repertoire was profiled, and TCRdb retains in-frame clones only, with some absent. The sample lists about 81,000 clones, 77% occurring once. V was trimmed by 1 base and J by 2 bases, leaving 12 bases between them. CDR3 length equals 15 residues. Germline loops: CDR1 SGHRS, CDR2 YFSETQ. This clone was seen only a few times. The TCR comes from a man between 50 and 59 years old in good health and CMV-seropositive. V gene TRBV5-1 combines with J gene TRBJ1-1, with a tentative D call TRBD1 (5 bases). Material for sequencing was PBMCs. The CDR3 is CASSLFGQGNTEAFF. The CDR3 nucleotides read TGCGCCAGCAGCTTGTTTGGGCAGGGAAACACTGAAGCTTTCTTT.